The sequence of this T cell receptor (beta chain) was determined in a study of blood T cell repertoires in COVID-19. Overall study context: The samples span acute and convalescent COVID-19 from the United States, Italy and Spain.

Deletions cut 0 bases from V and 7 bases from J, with 10 bases between. The CDR3 spans 13 residues. CDR1 is SGHRS and CDR2 is YFSETQ in the germline V gene. Here immunoSEQ multiplex PCR was the method, and the copy in TCRdb shows in-frame clones only, minus some. The sample lists 200,000 to 250,000 clones, about 84% occurring once. This TCR was recovered from a woman over 75 with COVID-19, enrolled during active disease. The sample was peripheral blood. The gene calls are TRBV5-1 and TRBJ1-1, with a tentative D call TRBD1 (5 bases). CDR3 loop: CASSLGGAGEAFF. For the CDR3, the DNA is TGCGCCAGCAGCTTGGGTGGGGCTGGTGAAGCTTTCTTT.